These 25 T cell receptor beta chains came from one sample sequenced in a study of shared clonotypes between healthy human individuals. It was CD45RO-negative cells, positively selected for CCR7, that made up naive CD8 cells, with terminally differentiated effector memory CD45RA+ cells excluded. Data came from immunoSEQ multiplex PCR; TCRdb stores just in-frame clones and leaves some out. The sample consists of around 640,000 clones, approximately 96% of them appearing once. The sample comprised naive CD8+ T cells sorted from blood. Receptors originate from a woman aged 25 to 39 in good health.

The rearrangement uses TRBV11-2 and TRBJ2-3; 10 bases map to TRBD2. Trimming cost V 1 base and J 11 bases; bases outside gene matches: 0. The CDR3 covers 12 residues. Germline V lookup: CDR1 SGHAT, CDR2 FQNNGV. In DNA, the CDR3 is TGTGCCAGCAGCTTAGGACTAGCGGGGCAGTATTTT. It encodes CASSLGLAGQYF.

The chain employs TRBV4-2 and TRBJ1-1, with D perhaps matching TRBD1 (6 bases). V was cut by 0 bases and J by 4 bases, with 12 bases left in between. The CDR3 is 15 amino acids. Germline lookup yields CDR1 LGHNA and CDR2 YNFKEQ. This CDR3 reads CASSQEDTGLTEAFF. DNA of the CDR3: TGTGCCAGCAGCCAAGAAGATACAGGGCTCACTGAAGCTTTCTTT.

About this clone: Other DNA sequences within the sample encode an identical CDR3. The rearrangement links TRBV13 to TRBJ2-7; 12 nucleotides match TRBD2. The V segment lost 3 bases and the J segment 4 bases; nucleotides outside the gene matches: 1. The CDR3 runs 14 residues. The germline gives CDR1 PRHDT, CDR2 FYEKMQ (reference sequence). The CDR3 DNA reads as TGTGCCAGCAGCTTTGGACTAGCGGGATACGAGCAGTACTTC. It yields the protein CASSFGLAGYEQYF.

As to this clone: Other DNA sequences of this sample code for an identical CDR3. The chain has TRBV28 and TRBJ2-7, with unresolved D. V was clipped by 6 bases and J by 4 bases, with 7 bases between them. The CDR3 extends over 11 amino acids. Per germline, CDR1 MDHEN and CDR2 SYDVKM. The CDR3 is CASSNLYEQYF. For the CDR3, the DNA is TGTGCCAGCAGCAACTTATACGAGCAGTACTTC.

The V gene is TRBV6-1, the J gene TRBJ1-1; D ambiguous. Germline V gene lookup returns CDR1 MNHNS and CDR2 SASEGT. This CDR3 has 13 residues. Trimming removed 5 bases at V and 4 bases at J, with 11 bases between. In DNA, the CDR3 is TGTGCCAGCAGTCTGGGCTATCTCACTGAAGCTTTCTTT. Translating gives CASSLGYLTEAFF.

The rearrangement joins TRBV2 to TRBJ2-3; D call uncertain. Trimming shortened V by 7 bases and J by 5 bases, and 13 bases separated the two germline ends. Looked up from germline, CDR1 is SNHLY and CDR2 is FYNNEI. The CDR3 loop spans 13 amino acids. CDR3 region: CASMWTAVDTQYF. CDR3 coding DNA: TGTGCCAGCATGTGGACGGCGGTAGATACGCAGTATTTT. Supplemented by reference TRBV2 and TRBJ2-3, the full variable domain reads EPEVTQTPSHQVTQMGQEVILRCVPISNHLYFYWYRQILGQKVEFLVSFYNNEISEKSEIFDDQFSVERPDGSNFTLKIRSTKLEDSAMYFCASMWTAVDTQYFGPGTRLTVL.

This clone was observed a single time. The chain carries TRBV27 and TRBJ1-2; 8 bases align to TRBD1. The CDR3 covers 12 residues. V was pared by 6 bases and J by 6 bases, with 3 bases of the junction left unmatched. Germline assignment: CDR1 MNHEY and CDR2 SMNVEV (reference sequence). CDR3 nucleotide sequence: TGTGCCAGCAGGTCAGGGGGCCATGGCTACACCTTC. It codes for CASRSGGHGYTF.

The V call is TRBV9, the J call TRBJ2-7; D might be TRBD1 or TRBD2, each matching 5 bases. The CDR3 sequence is 14 residues long. Trimming took off 6 bases at V and 5 bases at J, with 18 bases between the two ends. The V gene's germline CDR1 is SGDLS and CDR2 YYNGEE. The CDR3 region has the DNA TGTGCCAGCAACCCACCCGGGGCCCCCCACGAGCAGTACTTC. Amino acids: CASNPPGAPHEQYF.

This chain joins TRBV4-1 and TRBJ2-5; tentatively, D is TRBD1 (6 bases). The better agreement between TRBJ2-7 and the DNA end casts doubt on the J call. The CDR3 covers 13 residues. Germline V gene data show CDR1 as MGHRA and CDR2 as YSYEKL. This CDR3 reads CASSQQQGDEQYF. The DNA of the CDR3 is TGCGCCAGCAGCCAGCAACAGGGAGACGAGCAGTACTTC.

The V and J genes are TRBV28 and TRBJ2-7; D tentatively reads TRBD1 or TRBD2 (6 bases each). Trimming took 7 bases from V and 7 from J, leaving 20 bases between them. The CDR3 is 14 residues long. CDR1 and CDR2 from the germline V gene are MDHEN and SYDVKM. Written as DNA, the CDR3 is TGTGCCAGCACGGCCGGGGGCGAGGCAAAAGAGCAGTACTTC. Amino acids: CASTAGGEAKEQYF.

The chain uses TRBV5-4 and TRBJ2-1; D is undetermined. V was pared by 4 bases and J by 5 bases, with 4 bases between. The germline gives CDR1 SGHNT, CDR2 YYREEE (reference sequence). The CDR3 extends over 11 amino acids. The CDR3 DNA reads as TGTGCCAGCAGCAAGAACAATGAGCAGTTCTTC. This encodes CASSKNNEQFF.

The V and J genes are TRBV18 and TRBJ2-2; 7 bases fit TRBD1. This CDR3 is built from 14 residues. The germline V gene encodes CDR1 KGHSH and CDR2 LQKENI. The V segment lost 5 bases and the J segment 3 bases; nucleotides outside the gene matches: 3. CDR3 nucleotide sequence: TGTGCCAGCTCATCCGACAGGGACACCGGGGAGCTGTTTTTT. Translated: CASSSDRDTGELFF.

This chain links TRBV27 with TRBJ1-2; D is unresolved. Germline loops: CDR1 MNHEY, CDR2 SMNVEV (reference sequence). The CDR3 has 13 amino acids. Trimming shortened V by 7 bases and J by 8 bases, and 17 bases separated the two germline ends. This CDR3 reads CASTLSPNLGYTF. The CDR3 DNA is TGTGCCAGCACCCTTTCCCCAAATTTAGGCTACACCTTC.

This clone was seen only once. The chain uses TRBV2 and TRBJ1-5; 7 nucleotides agree with TRBD1. V was pared by 5 bases and J by 0 bases, with 4 bases of the junction left unmatched. Germline V gives CDR1 SNHLY, CDR2 FYNNEI. The CDR3 has 15 residues. The CDR3 DNA is TGTGCCAGCAGTTTGACAGGGATTAGCAATCAGCCCCAGCATTTT. This sequence encodes CASSLTGISNQPQHF.

V usage is TRBV28 and J usage is TRBJ2-5, with D tentatively TRBD2 (5 bases). Trimming shortened V by 6 bases and J by 4 bases, and 15 bases separated the two germline ends. There are 14 residues in the CDR3. Per germline, CDR1 MDHEN and CDR2 SYDVKM. As DNA, the CDR3 is TGTGCCAGCAGGGCGGGTTGGGGAGCAGAGACCCAGTACTTC. Its protein product is CASRAGWGAETQYF.

As for this clone: The conserved final phenylalanine or tryptophan is absent from the CDR3, which likely points to a read error. No DNA is shown, since the ends of the CDR3 on it are uncertain; the CDR3 is the one TCRdb lists. The chain links TRBV29-1 to TRBJ1-1; the D segment call TRBD1 is taken from the table without a DNA check. Germline V gene lookup returns CDR1 SQVTM and CDR2 ANQGSEA. The CDR3 is 11 amino acids long, termini counted. CDR3 protein: CSVFGETILQV.

This rearrangement joins TRBV28 to TRBJ2-5; TRBD1 might be the D (6 bases). This CDR3 spans 14 amino acids. V was trimmed by 3 bases and J by 4 bases, leaving 12 bases between them. CDR1 and CDR2 from the germline V gene are MDHEN and SYDVKM. CDR3 nucleotides: TGTGCCAGCAGTTTGGGCCAGGGGTCAGAGACCCAGTACTTC. Its protein product is CASSLGQGSETQYF.

The chain couples TRBV7-9 to TRBJ2-4; D perhaps matches TRBD1 (5 bases). Trimming took off 10 bases at V and 0 bases at J, with 13 bases between the two ends. Germline loops: CDR1 SEHNR, CDR2 FQNEAQ (reference sequence). This CDR3 has 14 amino acids. The CDR3 DNA sequence: TGTGCCAACCCTGGGGCCGCAGCCAAAAACATTCAGTACTTC. The encoded protein is CANPGAAAKNIQYF.

V and J are TRBV28 and TRBJ2-3; D may be TRBD1 (6 bases). The germline V and J ends were trimmed by 4 bases and 8 bases, with 16 bases remaining between them. Germline assignment: CDR1 MDHEN and CDR2 SYDVKM. The CDR3 loop spans 14 amino acids. The CDR3 bases are TGTGCCAGCAGTTCCTCAGACTTCAGGGGTACGCAGTATTTT. The encoded protein is CASSSSDFRGTQYF. Based on the CDR3 plus reference TRBV28 and TRBJ2-3, the full variable domain is DVKVTQSSRYLVKRTGEKVFLECVQDMDHENMFWYRQDPGLGLRLIYFSYDVKMKEKGDIPEGYSVSREKKERFSLILESASTNQTSMYLCASSSSDFRGTQYFGPGTRLTVL.

The chain combines TRBV27 with TRBJ1-1; D is unclear. Trimming cost V 5 bases and J 6 bases, with 10 bases left between them. Per germline, CDR1 MNHEY and CDR2 SMNVEV (reference sequence). This CDR3 is built from 12 residues. The CDR3: CASSATEPEAFF. In nucleotides, the CDR3 is TGTGCCAGCAGTGCCACAGAGCCTGAAGCTTTCTTT.

The V gene is TRBV6-6, the J gene TRBJ2-3; D perhaps matches TRBD2 (5 bases). The V end was cut by 0 bases, the J end by 0 bases, with 10 bases between. Germline assignment: CDR1 MNHNY and CDR2 SVGAGI (reference sequence). CDR3 size: 16 residues. The CDR3 loop reads CASSYSIWTSTDTQYF. The CDR3 nucleotides read TGTGCCAGCAGTTACTCGATCTGGACTAGCACAGATACGCAGTATTTT.

The V and J genes are TRBV28 and TRBJ2-1, with TRBD2 as a possible D gene (5 bases). The length of the CDR3 is 15 residues. The V gene's germline CDR1 is MDHEN and CDR2 SYDVKM. Trimming pared 2 bases from V and 3 bases from J, leaving 11 bases between. The DNA of the CDR3 is TGTGCCAGCAGTTTAGTCCTAGCTGGCTACAATGAGCAGTTCTTC. It yields the protein CASSLVLAGYNEQFF.

The genes are TRBV6-5 and TRBJ2-1; D gene ambiguous. Germline V gives CDR1 MNHEY, CDR2 SVGAGI. The germline V and J ends were trimmed by 7 bases and 9 bases, with 10 bases remaining between them. This CDR3 has 11 residues. The DNA of the CDR3 is TGTGCCAGCACGGTGGGTTCTGAGCAGTTCTTC. Amino acids: CASTVGSEQFF.

The DNA for the CDR3 is TGTGCCAGCAGTTATGGGAGAGCGGTGGTCACAGATACGCAGTATTTT. Amino acids: CASSYGRAVVTDTQYF. The chain uses TRBV6-5 and TRBJ2-3; tentatively, D is TRBD2 (5 bases). The CDR3 consists of 16 residues. CDR1 and CDR2 from the germline V gene are MNHEY and SVGAGI. V was cut by 3 bases and J by 2 bases, with 15 bases left in between.

The chain links TRBV6-5 to TRBJ2-7, with D tentatively TRBD2 (6 bases). V lost 0 bases, J lost 2 bases, and 14 bases lay in between. Per the germline V gene, CDR1 is MNHEY and CDR2 is SVGAGI. CDR3 length equals 16 residues. CDR3 residues: CASSYSWRGPTYEQYF. The CDR3, as DNA: TGTGCCAGCAGTTACTCGTGGAGGGGCCCGACCTACGAGCAGTACTTC.